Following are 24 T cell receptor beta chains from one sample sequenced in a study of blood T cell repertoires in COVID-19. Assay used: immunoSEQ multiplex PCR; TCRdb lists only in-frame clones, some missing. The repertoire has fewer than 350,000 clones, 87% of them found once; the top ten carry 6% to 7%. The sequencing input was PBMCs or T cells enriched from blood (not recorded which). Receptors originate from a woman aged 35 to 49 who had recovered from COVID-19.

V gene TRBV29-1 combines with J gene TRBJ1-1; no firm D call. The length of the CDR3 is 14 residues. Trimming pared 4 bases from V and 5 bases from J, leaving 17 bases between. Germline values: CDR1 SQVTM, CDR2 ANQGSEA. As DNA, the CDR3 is TGCAGCGTTGGGGCAGCTGGATCGTTTACTGAAGCTTTCTTT. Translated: CSVGAAGSFTEAFF.

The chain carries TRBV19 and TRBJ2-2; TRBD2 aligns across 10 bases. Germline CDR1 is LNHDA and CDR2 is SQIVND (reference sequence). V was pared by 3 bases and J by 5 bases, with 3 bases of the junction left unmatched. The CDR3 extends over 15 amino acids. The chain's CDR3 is CASSIEREGTGELFF. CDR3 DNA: TGTGCCAGTAGTATTGAGCGGGAGGGTACCGGGGAGCTGTTTTTT.

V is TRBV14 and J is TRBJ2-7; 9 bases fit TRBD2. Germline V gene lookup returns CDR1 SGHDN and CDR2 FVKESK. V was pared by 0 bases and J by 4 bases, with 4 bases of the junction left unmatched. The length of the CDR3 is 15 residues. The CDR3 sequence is CASSQELGLAYEQYF. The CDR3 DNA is TGTGCCAGCAGCCAAGAGTTGGGACTAGCTTACGAGCAGTACTTC. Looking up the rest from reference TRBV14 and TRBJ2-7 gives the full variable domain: EAGVTQFPSHSVIEKGQTVTLRCDPISGHDNLYWYRRVMGKEIKFLLHFVKESKQDESGMPNNRFLAERTGGTYSTLKVQPAELEDSGVYFCASSQELGLAYEQYFGPGTRLTVT.

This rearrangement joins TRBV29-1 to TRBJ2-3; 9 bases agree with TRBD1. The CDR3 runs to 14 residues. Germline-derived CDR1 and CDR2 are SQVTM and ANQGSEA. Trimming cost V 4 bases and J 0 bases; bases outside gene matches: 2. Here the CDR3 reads CSVVGTGSTDTQYF. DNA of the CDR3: TGCAGCGTTGTTGGGACAGGGAGCACAGATACGCAGTATTTT.

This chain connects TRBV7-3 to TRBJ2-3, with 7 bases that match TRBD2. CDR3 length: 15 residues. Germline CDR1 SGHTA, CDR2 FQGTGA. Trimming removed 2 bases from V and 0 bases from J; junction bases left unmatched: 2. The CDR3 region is CASSLLAVSTDTQYF. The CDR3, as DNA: TGTGCCAGCAGCTTACTAGCGGTTAGCACAGATACGCAGTATTTT. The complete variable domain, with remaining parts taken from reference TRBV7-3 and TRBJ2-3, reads GAGVSQTPSNKVTEKGKYVELRCDPISGHTALYWYRQSLGQGPEFLIYFQGTGAADDSGLPNDRFFAVRPEGSVSTLKIQRTERGDSAVYLCASSLLAVSTDTQYFGPGTRLTVL.

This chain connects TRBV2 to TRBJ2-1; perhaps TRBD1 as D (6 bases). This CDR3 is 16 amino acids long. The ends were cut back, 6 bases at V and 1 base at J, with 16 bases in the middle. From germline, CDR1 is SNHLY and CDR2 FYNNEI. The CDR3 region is CASRESGTPSYNEQFF. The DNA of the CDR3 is TGTGCCAGCAGAGAGTCCGGGACACCTTCCTACAATGAGCAGTTCTTC.

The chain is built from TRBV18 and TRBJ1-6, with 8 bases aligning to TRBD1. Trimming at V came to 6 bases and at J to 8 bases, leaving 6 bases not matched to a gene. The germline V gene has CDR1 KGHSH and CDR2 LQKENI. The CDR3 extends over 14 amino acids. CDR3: CASSLTGEDSPLHF. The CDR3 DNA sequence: TGTGCCAGCTCCCTGACAGGGGAGGATTCACCCCTCCACTTT.

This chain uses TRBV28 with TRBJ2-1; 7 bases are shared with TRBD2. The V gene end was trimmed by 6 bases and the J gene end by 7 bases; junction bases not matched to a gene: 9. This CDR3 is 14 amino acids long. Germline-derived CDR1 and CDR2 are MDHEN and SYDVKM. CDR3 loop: CASSGRPFTNEQFF. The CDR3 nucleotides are TGTGCCAGCAGCGGGAGGCCGTTTACGAATGAGCAGTTCTTC.

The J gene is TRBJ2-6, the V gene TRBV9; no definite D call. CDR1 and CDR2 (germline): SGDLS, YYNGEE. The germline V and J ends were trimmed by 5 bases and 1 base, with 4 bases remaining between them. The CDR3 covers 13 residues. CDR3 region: CASRRSGANVLTF. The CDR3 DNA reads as TGTGCCAGCAGGAGGTCTGGGGCCAACGTCCTGACTTTC.

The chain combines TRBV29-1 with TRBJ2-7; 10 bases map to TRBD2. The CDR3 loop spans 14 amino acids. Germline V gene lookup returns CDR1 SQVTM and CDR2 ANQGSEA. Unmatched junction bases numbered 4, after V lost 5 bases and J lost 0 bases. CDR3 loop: CSVQASGSSYEQYF. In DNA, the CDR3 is TGCAGCGTTCAAGCTAGCGGGAGCTCCTACGAGCAGTACTTC.

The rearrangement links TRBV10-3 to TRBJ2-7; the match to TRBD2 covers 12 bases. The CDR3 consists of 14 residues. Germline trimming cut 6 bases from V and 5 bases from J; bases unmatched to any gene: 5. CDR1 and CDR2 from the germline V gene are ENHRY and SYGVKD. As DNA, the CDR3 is TGTGCCATCAGAGCTAGCGGGAGGGCGGACGAGCAGTACTTC. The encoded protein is CAIRASGRADEQYF.

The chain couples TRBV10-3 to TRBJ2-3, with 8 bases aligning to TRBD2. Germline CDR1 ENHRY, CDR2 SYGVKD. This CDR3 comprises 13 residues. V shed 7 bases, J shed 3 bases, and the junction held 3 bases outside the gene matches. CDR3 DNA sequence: TGTGCCATCAATCAGCGGGAGACAGATACGCAGTATTTT. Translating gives CAINQRETDTQYF.

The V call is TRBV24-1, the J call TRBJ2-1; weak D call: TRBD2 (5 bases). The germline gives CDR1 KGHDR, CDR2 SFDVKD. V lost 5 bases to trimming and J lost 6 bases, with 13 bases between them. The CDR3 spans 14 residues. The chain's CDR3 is CATSGGPGFNEQFF. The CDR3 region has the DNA TGTGCCACCAGTGGCGGGCCCGGGTTCAATGAGCAGTTCTTC.

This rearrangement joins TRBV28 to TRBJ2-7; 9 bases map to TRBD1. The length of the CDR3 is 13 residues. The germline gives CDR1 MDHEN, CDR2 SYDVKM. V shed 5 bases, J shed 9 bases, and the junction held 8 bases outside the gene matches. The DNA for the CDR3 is TGTGCCAGCAGTATTTCACAGGGGGCAGGGCAGTACTTC. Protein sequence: CASSISQGAGQYF.

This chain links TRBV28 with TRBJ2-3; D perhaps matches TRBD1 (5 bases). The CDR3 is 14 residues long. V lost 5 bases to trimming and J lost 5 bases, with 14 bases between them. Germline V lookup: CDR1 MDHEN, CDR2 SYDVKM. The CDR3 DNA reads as TGTGCCAGCAGTCCTTTAGGGGCAGAAGATACGCAGTATTTT. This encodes CASSPLGAEDTQYF. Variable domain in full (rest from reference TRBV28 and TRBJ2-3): DVKVTQSSRYLVKRTGEKVFLECVQDMDHENMFWYRQDPGLGLRLIYFSYDVKMKEKGDIPEGYSVSREKKERFSLILESASTNQTSMYLCASSPLGAEDTQYFGPGTRLTVL.

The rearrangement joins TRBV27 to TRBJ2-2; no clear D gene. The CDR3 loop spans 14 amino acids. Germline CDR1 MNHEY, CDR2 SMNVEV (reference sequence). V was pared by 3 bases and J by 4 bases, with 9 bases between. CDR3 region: CASSFGQITGELFF. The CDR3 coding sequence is TGTGCCAGCAGTTTTGGGCAGATCACCGGGGAGCTGTTTTTT.

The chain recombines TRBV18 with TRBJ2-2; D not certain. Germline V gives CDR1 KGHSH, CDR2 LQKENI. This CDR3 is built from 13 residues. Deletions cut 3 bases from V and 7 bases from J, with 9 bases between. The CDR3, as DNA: TGTGCCAGCTCACCTATGGCCAACGGGGAGCTGTTTTTT. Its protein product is CASSPMANGELFF.

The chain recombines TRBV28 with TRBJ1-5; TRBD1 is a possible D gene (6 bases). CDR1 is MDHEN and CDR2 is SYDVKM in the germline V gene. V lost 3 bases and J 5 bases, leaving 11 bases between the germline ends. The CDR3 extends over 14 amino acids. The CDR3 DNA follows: TGTGCCAGCAGTTTGGGGGCTAGGGATCAGCCCCAGCATTTT. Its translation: CASSLGARDQPQHF.

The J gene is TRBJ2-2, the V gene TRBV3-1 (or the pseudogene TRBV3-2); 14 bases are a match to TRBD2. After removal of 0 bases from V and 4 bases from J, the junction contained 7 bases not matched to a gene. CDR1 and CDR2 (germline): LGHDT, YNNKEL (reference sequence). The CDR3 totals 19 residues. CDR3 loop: CASSQEGLAGAQSTGELFF. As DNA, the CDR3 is TGTGCCAGCAGCCAAGAGGGACTAGCGGGAGCCCAAAGCACCGGGGAGCTGTTTTTT.

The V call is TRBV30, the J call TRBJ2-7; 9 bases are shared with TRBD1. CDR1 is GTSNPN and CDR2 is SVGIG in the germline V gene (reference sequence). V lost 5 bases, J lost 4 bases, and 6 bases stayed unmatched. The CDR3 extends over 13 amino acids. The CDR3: CAWATGGGYEQYF. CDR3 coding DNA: TGTGCCTGGGCAACAGGGGGCGGGTACGAGCAGTACTTC. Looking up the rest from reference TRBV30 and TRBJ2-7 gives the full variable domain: SQTIHQWPATLVQPVGSPLSLECTVEGTSNPNLYWYRQAAGRGLQLLFYSVGIGQISSEVPQNLSASRPQDRQFILSSKKLLLSDSGFYLCAWATGGGYEQYFGPGTRLTVT.

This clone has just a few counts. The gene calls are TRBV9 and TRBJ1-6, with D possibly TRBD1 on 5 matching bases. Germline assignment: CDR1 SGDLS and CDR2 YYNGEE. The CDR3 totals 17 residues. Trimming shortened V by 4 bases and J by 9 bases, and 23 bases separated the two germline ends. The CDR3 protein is CASSPSGGGKGGSPLHF. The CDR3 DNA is TGTGCCAGCAGCCCCTCTGGGGGAGGGAAGGGAGGTTCACCCCTCCACTTT.

The CDR3 protein is CASRLWDRGGEQYF. The CDR3, as DNA: TGTGCCAGCAGGTTGTGGGACAGGGGCGGCGAGCAGTACTTC. This chain links TRBV5-5 with TRBJ2-7; 10 bases are shared with TRBD1. The V segment lost 5 bases and the J segment 6 bases; nucleotides outside the gene matches: 8. The CDR3 has 14 residues. CDR1 is SGHKS, CDR2 YYEKEE, per germline (reference sequence).

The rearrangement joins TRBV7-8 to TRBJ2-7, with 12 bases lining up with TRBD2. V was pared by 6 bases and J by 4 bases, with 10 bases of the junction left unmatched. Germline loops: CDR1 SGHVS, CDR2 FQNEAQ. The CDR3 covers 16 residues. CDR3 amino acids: CASSSLAGGSLYEQYF. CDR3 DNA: TGTGCCAGCAGTTCACTAGCGGGAGGTTCCCTGTACGAGCAGTACTTC.

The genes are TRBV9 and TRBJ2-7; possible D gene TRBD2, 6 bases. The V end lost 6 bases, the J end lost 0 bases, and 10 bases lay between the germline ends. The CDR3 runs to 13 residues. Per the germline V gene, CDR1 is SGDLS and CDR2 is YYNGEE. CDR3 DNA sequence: TGTGCCAGCAAGCTAGCGCTCTCCTACGAGCAGTACTTC. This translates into CASKLALSYEQYF.